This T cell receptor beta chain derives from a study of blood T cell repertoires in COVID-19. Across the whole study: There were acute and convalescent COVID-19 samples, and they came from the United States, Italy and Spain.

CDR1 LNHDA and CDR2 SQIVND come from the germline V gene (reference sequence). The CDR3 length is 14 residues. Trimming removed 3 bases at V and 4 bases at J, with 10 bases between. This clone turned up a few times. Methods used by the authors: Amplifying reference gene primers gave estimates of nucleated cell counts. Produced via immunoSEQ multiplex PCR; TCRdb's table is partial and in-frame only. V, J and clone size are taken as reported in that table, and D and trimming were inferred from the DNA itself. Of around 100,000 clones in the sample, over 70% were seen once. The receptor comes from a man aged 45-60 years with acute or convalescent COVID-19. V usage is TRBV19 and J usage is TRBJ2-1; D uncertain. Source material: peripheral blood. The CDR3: CASSIGFLYNEQFF. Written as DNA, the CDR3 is TGTGCCAGTAGTATCGGGTTTCTATACAATGAGCAGTTCTTC.